Presented here are 19 T cell receptor beta chains from one specimen sequenced in a study of beta chain features in type 1 diabetes (dated by TCRdb to between 2018 and 2020). Their recognized antigens are unknown. Libraries were prepared through the immunoSEQ multiplex PCR assay. The entire amount of isolated RNA was reverse transcribed using the High Capacity cDNA Reverse Transcription Kit, so the sequenced TCRB transcripts were expressed ones. TCRdb retrieved this table from immuneACCESS and kept in-frame rearrangements only. Not all clones are present; in checked studies, unresolved V genes account for under half, and no reason is known for the remainder. Within this sample are over 650,000 clones, with 11% to 15% of them counted one time only. Approximately 0.042% of the sample comes from the top ten. Findings and caveats that apply to the study as a whole: Type 1 diabetes patients showed a moderate but significant shortening of TCRB CDR3 length in all four CD4+ subsets.

Sequenced material: naive CD4+ T cells from blood. Reading the label with the study, this specimen's cell subset or site is: true naive CD4+ T cells. The receptors shown here come from a man aged 18-30 years with type 1 diabetes.

For this clone: This sample includes further DNA sequences coding for the same CDR3. The chain joins TRBV7-9 to TRBJ1-2; D not certain. V was clipped by 1 base and J by 1 base, with 4 bases between them. This CDR3 spans 13 amino acids. Germline V CDR1 and CDR2: SEHNR, FQNEAQ (reference sequence). The DNA for the CDR3 is TGTGCCAGCAGCTTAGACCTTAACTATGGCTACACCTTC. It encodes CASSLDLNYGYTF.

The rearrangement joins TRBV18 to TRBJ1-3, with 7 bases aligning to TRBD1. V lost 2 bases, J lost 0 bases, and 1 base stayed unmatched. The CDR3 spans 15 residues. The V gene's germline CDR1 is KGHSH and CDR2 LQKENI. The CDR3 DNA reads as TGTGCCAGCTCACCATGGGACAGCTCTGGAAACACCATATATTTT. Translation: CASSPWDSSGNTIYF. The entire variable domain, with the rest obtained from reference TRBV18 and TRBJ1-3, is as follows: NAGVMQNPRHLVRRRGQEARLRCSPMKGHSHVYWYRQLPEEGLKFMVYLQKENIIDESGMPKERFSAEFPKEGPSILRIQQVVRGDSAAYFCASSPWDSSGNTIYFGEGSWLTVV.

This clone occurred a few times. The chain joins TRBV9 to TRBJ1-4, with 7 bases identical to TRBD1. V shed 4 bases and J 6 bases; nucleotides not matched to a gene: 9. CDR1 is SGDLS and CDR2 is YYNGEE in the germline V gene. CDR3 size: 15 residues. The CDR3 coding sequence is TGTGCCAGCAGCATGACAGGGACCTTTGATGAAAAACTGTTTTTT. It specifies CASSMTGTFDEKLFF. The variable domain in full, completed from reference TRBV9 and TRBJ1-4, reads DSGVTQTPKHLITATGQRVTLRCSPRSGDLSVYWYQQSLDQGLQFLIQYYNGEERAKGNILERFSAQQFPDLHSELNLSSLELGDSALYFCASSMTGTFDEKLFFGSGTQLSVL.

The table lists this clone with a few counts. The chain employs TRBV6-1 and TRBJ2-3; TRBD2 might be the D (6 bases). V lost 5 bases and J 3 bases, leaving 15 bases between the germline ends. CDR1 and CDR2 (germline): MNHNS, SASEGT. The CDR3 contains 15 residues. CDR3 in DNA: TGTGCCAGCAGTTCGGCCCTTGGGAGGACAGATACGCAGTATTTT. Translating it yields CASSSALGRTDTQYF.

This clone was seen a few times. The chain combines TRBV25-1 with TRBJ1-2; TRBD1 agrees at 9 bases. The germline V gene encodes CDR1 MGHDK and CDR2 SYGVNS. The CDR3 runs 16 residues. The trim removed 2 bases at V and 5 bases at J, leaving 9 bases unmatched. The CDR3 region is CASSEPSGQGKYGYTF. The CDR3 DNA follows: TGTGCCAGCAGTGAACCCTCCGGACAGGGGAAATATGGCTACACCTTC.

This clone has a handful of counts. An end of the junction differs from the germline gene, which may be a read error. The chain combines TRBV7-7 with TRBJ2-2; D unresolved. CDR1 is SSHAT, CDR2 FNYEAQ, per germline (reference sequence). This CDR3 has 13 amino acids. The CDR3 protein is CASSLADTGELFF. CDR3 DNA sequence: TGTGCTAGCAGCTTAGCTGACACCGGGGAGCTGTTTTTT.

The CDR3 DNA reads as TGTGCCAGCTCACCCGGGACAGGGGAGCGATACAATGAGCAGTTCTTC. Translating gives CASSPGTGERYNEQFF. This sequence joins TRBV18 and TRBJ2-1; 10 positions match TRBD1. The CDR3 runs to 16 residues. Germline trimming cut 3 bases from V and 4 bases from J; bases unmatched to any gene: 6. The germline CDR1 and CDR2 sequences are KGHSH and LQKENI.

This clone came up a few times. The chain is built from TRBV30 and TRBJ2-1, with TRBD2 matching over 10 bases. CDR1 and CDR2 from the germline V gene are GTSNPN and SVGIG (reference sequence). This CDR3 comprises 15 residues. V was clipped by 1 base and J by 8 bases; unmatched bases: 8. This chain's CDR3 is CAWSDATSGTDEQFF. CDR3 DNA: TGTGCCTGGAGTGACGCAACTAGCGGGACCGATGAGCAGTTCTTC.

This clone showed up just a few times. V gene TRBV9 combines with J gene TRBJ2-3, with D perhaps TRBD1 (5 bases). V was trimmed by 1 base and J by 7 bases, leaving 16 bases between them. CDR1 SGDLS and CDR2 YYNGEE come from the germline V gene. CDR3 size: 15 residues. Here the CDR3 DNA reads TGTGCCAGCAGCGTATTAACAGGCCCCGAGAATACGCAGTATTTT. It yields the protein CASSVLTGPENTQYF.

This clone has just a few counts. The J gene is TRBJ1-1, the V gene TRBV19; possibly TRBD1 for D (5 bases). The V gene lost 3 bases and the J gene lost 7 bases, with 6 bases spanning the gap. The germline gives CDR1 LNHDA, CDR2 SQIVND (reference sequence). The CDR3 spans 11 residues. This CDR3 reads CASSMRGEAFF. As DNA, the CDR3 is TGTGCCAGTAGTATGAGGGGTGAAGCTTTCTTT.

The chain uses TRBV9 and TRBJ2-7, with a weak D call TRBD1 (6 bases). In germline, CDR1 is SGDLS, CDR2 YYNGEE. The CDR3 length is 14 residues. Trimming shortened V by 3 bases and J by 3 bases, and 13 bases separated the two germline ends. The CDR3 nucleotides are TGTGCCAGCAGCGGGACAGCGGAACTCTACGAGCAGTACTTC. Translation gives CASSGTAELYEQYF.

The CDR3 loop reads CASSSTLNEQYF. The CDR3 nucleotides read TGTGCCAGCAGTTCAACTCTGAACGAGCAGTACTTC. The chain links TRBV28 to TRBJ2-7, with no clear D. The CDR3 is 12 residues long. In germline, CDR1 is MDHEN, CDR2 SYDVKM. V was shortened by 4 bases and J by 5 bases, with 9 bases between the two germline ends. Variable domain in full (rest from reference TRBV28 and TRBJ2-7): DVKVTQSSRYLVKRTGEKVFLECVQDMDHENMFWYRQDPGLGLRLIYFSYDVKMKEKGDIPEGYSVSREKKERFSLILESASTNQTSMYLCASSSTLNEQYFGPGTRLTVT.

There are a few counts of this clone. J is TRBJ2-2 and V is TRBV30; D is unresolved. CDR1 and CDR2 (germline): GTSNPN, SVGIG (reference sequence). This CDR3 comprises 13 residues. Deletions cut 0 bases from V and 8 bases from J, with 10 bases between. The CDR3 sequence is CAWSVLKVGELFF. For the CDR3, the DNA is TGTGCCTGGAGTGTACTGAAGGTGGGGGAGCTGTTTTTT.

V gene TRBV30 combines with J gene TRBJ2-7; 8 bases line up with TRBD1. Germline V gene lookup returns CDR1 GTSNPN and CDR2 SVGIG (reference sequence). The length of the CDR3 is 13 residues. V was clipped by 5 bases and J by 2 bases; unmatched bases: 5. The CDR3 is CAWDRGLTYEQYF. In DNA form, the CDR3 reads TGTGCCTGGGACAGGGGACTCACCTACGAGCAGTACTTC.

In DNA, the CDR3 is TGTGCCAGCAGTGAGTTCCTAGCGGGGGGTGCGTCCTACAATGAGCAGTTCTTC. The encoded protein is CASSEFLAGGASYNEQFF. This chain uses TRBV6-1 with TRBJ2-1; 11 bases align to TRBD2. J gave up 1 base and V 3 bases, and 8 bases lay outside the gene matches. The CDR3 has 18 amino acids. CDR1 is MNHNS and CDR2 is SASEGT in the germline V gene.

The rearrangement links TRBV6-5 to TRBJ1-5; possible D gene TRBD1, 6 bases. The CDR3 sequence is 13 residues long. With 6 bases removed from V and 7 bases from J, the gap between germline ends came to 13 bases. Looked up from germline, CDR1 is MNHEY and CDR2 is SVGAGI. For the CDR3, the DNA is TGTGCCAGCAGCCTCGGACAGAGCCAGCCCCAGCATTTT. It encodes CASSLGQSQPQHF.

This clone has a handful of counts. The CDR3 nucleotides read TGTGCCAGCAGGGCCCGTCCAGCTACTAATCAGCCCCAGCATTTT. Translating it yields CASRARPATNQPQHF. The chain recombines TRBV2 with TRBJ1-5, with D hard to call. The length of the CDR3 is 15 residues. The germline V and J ends were trimmed by 6 bases and 4 bases, with 16 bases remaining between them. Germline lookup yields CDR1 SNHLY and CDR2 FYNNEI.

This clone was found a few times. The CDR3, as DNA: TGTGCCAGCAGCTTAGACGGGGTGGCTAATGAAAAACTGTTTTTT. Amino acid sequence: CASSLDGVANEKLFF. V and J are TRBV7-2 and TRBJ1-4, with unresolved D. CDR1 SGHTA and CDR2 FQGNSA come from the germline V gene. Trimming pared 1 base from V and 3 bases from J, leaving 9 bases between. CDR3 size: 15 residues.

This clone showed up just a few times. The chain employs TRBV7-3 and TRBJ1-4; 8 nucleotides line up with TRBD1. Germline V gene lookup returns CDR1 SGHTA and CDR2 FQGTGA. After removal of 5 bases from V and 8 bases from J, the junction contained 4 bases not matched to a gene. The CDR3 is 13 residues long. In nucleotides, the CDR3 is TGTGCCAGCAGCCCCCGACAGGGGGAAAAACTGTTTTTT. Protein: CASSPRQGEKLFF.